The 14 T cell receptor beta chains presented below share a single source sample, sequenced in a study of OX40 agonist ivuxolimab in advanced cancers. Here immunoSEQ multiplex PCR was the method, and the copy in TCRdb shows in-frame clones only, minus some. The table records over 55,000 clones, around 94% of them present only once. Sequenced material: CD4+ or CD8+ T cells sorted from blood, taken in a trial of the OX40 agonist ivuxolimab. The source of these receptors is an adult with an advanced solid tumor such as melanoma, head and neck, liver or kidney cancer.

CDR3 sequence reads: CASSIPSGNTIYF. The CDR3 bases are TGTGCCAGTAGTATCCCCTCTGGAAACACCATATATTTT. V usage is TRBV19 and J usage is TRBJ1-3, with D unclear. This CDR3 is built from 13 residues. Trimming pared 3 bases from V and 0 bases from J, leaving 3 bases between. Germline V gene data show CDR1 as LNHDA and CDR2 as SQIVND (reference sequence).

This chain uses TRBV4-1 with TRBJ2-7; 9 bases agree with TRBD2. The V segment lost 1 base and the J segment 6 bases; nucleotides outside the gene matches: 7. The CDR3 is made up of 15 amino acids. In germline, CDR1 is MGHRA, CDR2 YSYEKL. The chain's CDR3 is CASSQARGLAGEQYF. The CDR3, as DNA: TGCGCCAGCAGCCAAGCGAGGGGACTAGCCGGCGAGCAGTACTTC.

The rearrangement links TRBV9 to TRBJ2-7; TRBD2 aligns across 9 bases. Looked up from germline, CDR1 is SGDLS and CDR2 is YYNGEE. This CDR3 is built from 15 residues. J lost 7 bases, V lost 0 bases, and 8 bases had no gene match. CDR3 sequence (DNA): TGTGCCAGCAGCGTAGGCGGCGGGGGGGCCGGGGAGCAGTACTTC. The encoded protein is CASSVGGGGAGEQYF. The variable domain in full, with the rest retrieved from reference TRBV9 and TRBJ2-7, is DSGVTQTPKHLITATGQRVTLRCSPRSGDLSVYWYQQSLDQGLQFLIQYYNGEERAKGNILERFSAQQFPDLHSELNLSSLELGDSALYFCASSVGGGGAGEQYFGPGTRLTVT.

With respect to this clone: This specimen includes other DNA sequences encoding the same CDR3. The rearrangement links TRBV18 to TRBJ2-7; D remains ambiguous. Trimming removed 1 base from V and 5 bases from J, with 6 bases in between. The CDR3 runs 12 residues. Germline loops: CDR1 KGHSH, CDR2 LQKENI. Here the CDR3 DNA reads TGTGCCAGCTCACCACAGGGTAACGAGCAGTACTTC. This encodes CASSPQGNEQYF.

The V gene is TRBV7-8, the J gene TRBJ2-7; 7 bases line up with TRBD1. The V and J ends lost 5 bases and 2 bases, in that order; junction bases with no gene match: 9. There are 15 residues in the CDR3. The germline gives CDR1 SGHVS, CDR2 FQNEAQ. CDR3 bases: TGTGCCAGCAGCCGCCGGGACAGTCGTACCTACGAGCAGTACTTC. This codes for CASSRRDSRTYEQYF. The full variable domain, completed using reference TRBV7-8 and TRBJ2-7, is GAGVSQSPRYKVAKRGQDVALRCDPISGHVSLFWYQQALGQGPEFLTYFQNEAQLDKSGLPSDRFFAERPEGSVSTLKIQRTQQEDSAVYLCASSRRDSRTYEQYFGPGTRLTVT.

The chain employs TRBV15 and TRBJ2-6, with 8 bases matching TRBD1. V gave up 4 bases and J gave up 0 bases; unmatched junction bases: 5. The CDR3 spans 17 residues. Germline CDR1 is LNHNV and CDR2 is YYDKDF (reference sequence). CDR3 bases: TGTGCCACCAGCAACCGGGACAGGTTCTCTGGGGCCAACGTCCTGACTTTC. It translates to CATSNRDRFSGANVLTF. Complete variable domain (other parts from reference TRBV15 and TRBJ2-6): DAMVIQNPRYQVTQFGKPVTLSCSQTLNHNVMYWYQQKSSQAPKLLFHYYDKDFNNEADTPDNFQSRRPNTSFCFLDIRSPGLGDTAMYLCATSNRDRFSGANVLTFGAGSRLTVL.

The rearrangement joins TRBV19 to TRBJ1-1, with D hard to call. Germline V CDR1 and CDR2: LNHDA, SQIVND (reference sequence). The CDR3 covers 13 residues. The V end was cut by 7 bases, the J end by 3 bases, with 12 bases between. DNA of the CDR3: TGTGCCAGTATTCGGGTATCGGACACTGAAGCTTTCTTT. It is translated as CASIRVSDTEAFF.

This rearrangement joins TRBV28 to TRBJ2-1, with TRBD1 matching 9 bases. The CDR3 has 16 residues. Trimming removed 2 bases from V and 2 bases from J; junction bases left unmatched: 4. Germline V gene lookup returns CDR1 MDHEN and CDR2 SYDVKM. This CDR3 reads CASSLRGQGPYNEQFF. The CDR3 nucleotides read TGTGCCAGCAGTTTAAGGGGACAGGGACCCTACAATGAGCAGTTCTTC.

V gene TRBV4-1 combines with J gene TRBJ1-5, with unresolved D. Trimming left V 4 bases short and J 2 bases short, with 15 bases between. The germline V gene encodes CDR1 MGHRA and CDR2 YSYEKL. The CDR3 contains 16 residues. The CDR3 loop is CASSPLQSYGNQPQHF. The CDR3 DNA reads TGCGCCAGCAGCCCCCTACAGTCGTATGGCAATCAGCCCCAGCATTTT.

About this clone itself: Its ends do not fully match the called genes, so a read error is possible. V usage is TRBV29-1 and J usage is TRBJ2-1; D remains unclear. Germline V gene data show CDR1 as SQVTM and CDR2 as ANQGSEA. The length of the CDR3 is 14 residues. CDR3 in DNA: TGCAGCGTTATGACGGCCAATGTGTGGAATGGGCAGTTCTTC. It codes for CSVMTANVWNGQFF.

The gene calls are TRBV7-2 and TRBJ2-7; D is perhaps TRBD2 (6 bases). CDR1 is SGHTA, CDR2 FQGNSA, per germline. CDR3 length equals 15 residues. Trimming removed 5 bases at V and 0 bases at J, with 14 bases between. CDR3 sequence: CASSDFERASYEQYF. The CDR3 DNA follows: TGTGCCAGCAGCGACTTTGAGCGGGCCTCCTACGAGCAGTACTTC.

V is TRBV15 and J is TRBJ2-7, with D perhaps TRBD1 or TRBD2 (5 bases each). The germline V gene encodes CDR1 LNHNV and CDR2 YYDKDF (reference sequence). The V gene lost 4 bases and the J gene lost 7 bases, with 11 bases spanning the gap. This CDR3 region has 12 residues. The CDR3 DNA is TGTGCCACCAGCATTGGGACGAGGGAGCAGTACTTC. This sequence encodes CATSIGTREQYF.

The CDR3 loop reads CASSVAGSGEQYF. For the CDR3, the DNA is TGTGCCAGCAGCGTAGCCGGGAGTGGCGAGCAGTACTTC. This sequence joins TRBV9 and TRBJ2-7; tentatively, D is TRBD2 (6 bases). V was shortened by 0 bases and J by 6 bases, with 10 bases between the two germline ends. Germline V CDR1 and CDR2: SGDLS, YYNGEE. This CDR3 is 13 amino acids long.

The chain recombines TRBV27 with TRBJ1-1; the D is unclear. This CDR3 contains 12 residues. The V gene lost 5 bases and the J gene lost 3 bases, with 7 bases spanning the gap. The germline V gene has CDR1 MNHEY and CDR2 SMNVEV (reference sequence). DNA of the CDR3: TGTGCCAGCAGTCAAGGGTACACTGAAGCTTTCTTT. Amino acids: CASSQGYTEAFF.